What follows describes a single T cell receptor (beta chain). As yet, its antigen is unknown. V was clipped by 0 bases and J by 4 bases, with 13 bases between them. The CDR3 consists of 15 residues. CDR1 is SGHDN and CDR2 is FVKESK in the germline V gene. The data derive from a study of T cell responses to AZD1222 COVID-19 vaccine. Findings of the study overall: Sampling that yielded the repertoires occurred only after the peak T cell response. White British ancestry dominated among donors, who included more females, and clonal diversity was possibly underestimated. Spike-spanning, vaccine-associated CD4 TCRs were dominant at 160-218 and 743-854. Reportedly, nearly half of unique spike TCRs recognized epitopes outside B.1.351/B.1.1.7 mutations.

TCRdb's copy holds only in-frame clones and misses some; the assay was immunoSEQ multiplex PCR. The sample has 80,000 to 130,000 clones; around nine tenths are singletons. The origin of this receptor is an adult in good health. The rearrangement uses TRBV14 and TRBJ2-7; D is unclear. The sample consisted of peripheral blood, taken on day 0 of AZD1222 vaccination. DNA of the CDR3: TGTGCCAGCAGCCAAGATGCGGCAGCCATATACGAGCAGTACTTC. Translation gives CASSQDAAAIYEQYF. The full variable domain, its missing parts supplied by reference TRBV14 and TRBJ2-7, is EAGVTQFPSHSVIEKGQTVTLRCDPISGHDNLYWYRRVMGKEIKFLLHFVKESKQDESGMPNNRFLAERTGGTYSTLKVQPAELEDSGVYFCASSQDAAAIYEQYFGPGTRLTVT.